This TCR beta chain was sequenced for a study of blood T cell repertoires in COVID-19 (TCRdb year 2020). In the study overall: The collaborator samples originated in the United States, Italy and Spain and spanned the acute and convalescent phases of COVID-19. The material from the prospective study consisted of cDNA or gDNA derived from T cells, B-cell-depleted T cells, or PBMCs. Deeply sampled blood TCRbeta repertoires from subjects exposed to, actively infected with, or recovered from COVID-19 were included in the dataset. A freely available public database, intended as a resource for researchers studying the immune response to SARS-CoV-2, is where the repertoires were released. The samples were drawn from two sources: the first 160 participants of the ongoing ImmuneRACE study, and 950 to 1,500 subjects contributed by 6 global collaborators. Sample metadata almost always included a de-identified subject ID, COVID-19 status, age in years and sex. HLA class I and class II types, where available, came from metadata supplied by the sample provider rather than from assay-based typing. What the authors observed across the whole study: How much clinical and demographic metadata was included differed by source and by participant, and the metadata was provided uncurated.

Whole blood was collected in K2EDTA tubes by collaborating institutions according to the institutions' own protocols. For TCRbeta analysis, collaborators shipped samples in one of three forms: frozen whole blood, isolated PBMCs, or DNA extracted from either of those sample types. TCRbeta CDR3 regions were amplified from genomic DNA by means of the immunoSEQ Assay, a bias-controlled multiplex PCR. For the original study's pipeline: Within the assay, amplification of reference gene primers was used to estimate how many nucleated cells each sample contained. To quantify the absolute abundance of each unique TCRbeta CDR3 rearrangement, sequence reads were collapsed and filtered. For each sample, productive Simpson clonality was calculated as the square root of Simpson's diversity index across productive rearrangements. In its TCRdb copy, this immuneACCESS table keeps in-frame sequences only and misses some clones. Where compared with another copy, unresolved V genes explain less than half of these, and the others have no known cause. V and J calls and clone size come straight from that table; D and trimming were deduced from the DNA. The sample yields about 46,000 clones; under 85% were counted once. Together, the top ten hold approximately 8.2% of the sample.

Remarks on this clone: Its antigen is unknown. No qualities accompany the bases; no much larger clone lies one base away.

The germline V gene provides CDR1 MNHEY and CDR2 SVGAGI. The CDR3 measures 16 amino acids from cysteine to phenylalanine. Only CDR3 DNA remains: 48 bases, in frame from the first base. Trimming costs V 2 bases and J 4 bases, and their ends lie 15 bases apart. The chain couples TRBV6-5 to TRBJ2-1, with a weak D call of TRBD2 (7 bases match). Sequencing was carried out using peripheral blood. The receptor's source is a man in his 60s with acute or convalescent COVID-19. The CDR3 reads CASSYVSRGGYNEQFF. The DNA sequence is given as TGTGCCAGCAGTTACGTCTCGAGGGGGGGGTACAATGAGCAGTTCTTC.